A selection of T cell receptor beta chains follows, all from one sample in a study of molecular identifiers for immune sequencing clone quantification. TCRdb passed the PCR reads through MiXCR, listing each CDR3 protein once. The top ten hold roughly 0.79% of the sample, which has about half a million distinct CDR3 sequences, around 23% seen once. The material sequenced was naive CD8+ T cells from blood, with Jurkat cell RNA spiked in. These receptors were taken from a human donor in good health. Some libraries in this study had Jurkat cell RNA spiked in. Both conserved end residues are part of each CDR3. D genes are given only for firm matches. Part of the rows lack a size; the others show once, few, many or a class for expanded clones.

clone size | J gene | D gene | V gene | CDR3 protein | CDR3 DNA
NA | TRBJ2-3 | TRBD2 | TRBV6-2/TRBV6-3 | CASSYSAERGYYTDTQYF | TGTGCCAGCAGTTACTCCGCTGAGCGGGGGTACTACACAGATACGCAGTATTTT
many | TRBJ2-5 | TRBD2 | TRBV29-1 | CSVEDLSGGETQYF | TGCAGCGTTGAAGATCTTTCGGGGGGAGAGACCCAGTACTTC
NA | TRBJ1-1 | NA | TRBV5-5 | CASSQSLGLGDTEAFF | TGTGCCAGCAGCCAGAGCCTTGGCTTAGGGGACACTGAAGCTTTCTTT
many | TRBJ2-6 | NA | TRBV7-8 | CASPTGTGANVLTF | TGTGCCAGCCCTACAGGGACTGGGGCCAACGTCCTGACTTTC
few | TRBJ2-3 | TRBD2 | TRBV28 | CASSRPSGSRDTQYF | TGTGCCAGCAGTCGCCCTAGCGGGAGTAGGGATACGCAGTATTTT
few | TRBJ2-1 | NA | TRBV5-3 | CASETMRYNNEQLF | TGTGCCAGCGAGACTATGAGGTACAACAATGAGCAGCTCTTC
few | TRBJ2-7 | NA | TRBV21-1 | CASSAGTGEEFTPIYEQYF | TGTGCCAGCAGCGCCGGGACAGGGGAAGAATTCACCCCGATCTACGAGCAGTACTTC
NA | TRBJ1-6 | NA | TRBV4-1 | CASSQDLAGNNSPLHF | TGCGCCAGCAGCCAAGATCTGGCAGGAAATAATTCACCCCTCCACTTT
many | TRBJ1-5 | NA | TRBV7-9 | CASSLAGGNQPQHF | TGTGCCAGCAGTCTTGCAGGGGGCAATCAGCCCCAGCATTTT
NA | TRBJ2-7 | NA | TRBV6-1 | CASSSYRVSPSYEQYF | TGTGCCAGCAGTTCGTACAGGGTCTCCCCCTCCTACGAGCAGTACTTC
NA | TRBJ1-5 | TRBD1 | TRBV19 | CASTWTGGNQPQHF | TGTGCCAGTACTTGGACAGGGGGCAATCAGCCCCAGCATTTT
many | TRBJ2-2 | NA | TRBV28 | CASSLSRGAGELFF | TGTGCCAGCAGTTTAAGTAGAGGAGCCGGGGAGCTGTTTTTT
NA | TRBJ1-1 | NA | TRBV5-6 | CASSLVRRAPTEAFF | TGTGCCAGCAGCTTGGTTCGCAGGGCCCCCACTGAAGCTTTCTTT
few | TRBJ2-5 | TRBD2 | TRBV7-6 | CASSLDWASGSAPTQYF | TGTGCCAGCAGCTTAGATTGGGCCAGCGGGAGTGCTCCGACCCAGTACTTC
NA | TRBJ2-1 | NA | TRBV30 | CAWTGASDNEQFF | TGTGCCTGGACCGGGGCATCGGACAATGAGCAGTTCTTC
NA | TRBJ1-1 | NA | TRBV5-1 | CASSWIQVQNTEAFF | TGCGCCAGCAGCTGGATACAGGTGCAGAACACTGAAGCTTTCTTT
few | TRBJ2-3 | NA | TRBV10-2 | CASSTRTGRDADTQYF | TGCGCCAGCAGTACTAGGACAGGGAGGGATGCAGATACGCAGTATTTT
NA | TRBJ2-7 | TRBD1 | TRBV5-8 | CASSSGTGAWEQYF | TGTGCCAGCAGTTCCGGGACAGGGGCGTGGGAGCAGTACTTC
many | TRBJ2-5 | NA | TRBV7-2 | CASSPTTGIQETQYF | TGTGCCAGCAGCCCAACGACAGGCATCCAAGAGACCCAGTACTTC
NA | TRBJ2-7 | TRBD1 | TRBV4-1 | CASSQVHGQGDEQYF | TGCGCCAGCAGCCAAGTCCACGGACAGGGTGACGAGCAGTACTTC
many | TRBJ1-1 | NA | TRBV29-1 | CSVDLRAEAFF | TGCAGCGTTGATCTCCGGGCTGAAGCTTTCTTT
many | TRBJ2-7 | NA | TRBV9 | CASRDPAKTRYEQYF | TGTGCCAGCAGGGATCCGGCCAAAACTCGCTACGAGCAGTACTTC
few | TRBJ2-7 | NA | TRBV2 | CASSPIEQYF | TGTGCCAGCAGCCCTATCGAGCAGTACTTC
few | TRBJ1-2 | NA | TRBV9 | CASSATRGYTF | TGTGCCAGCAGCGCAACGCGTGGCTACACCTTC
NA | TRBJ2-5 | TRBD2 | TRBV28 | CASRDPLALAGDETQYF | TGTGCCAGCAGGGACCCACTCGCCCTAGCGGGAGACGAGACCCAGTACTTC
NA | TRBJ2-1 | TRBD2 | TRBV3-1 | CASSQTPGLAANEQFF | TGTGCCAGCAGCCAAACCCCGGGACTAGCTGCCAATGAGCAGTTCTTC
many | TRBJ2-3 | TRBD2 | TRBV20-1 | CSALPQRLAIADTQYF | TGCAGTGCTCTACCCCAGAGACTAGCGATTGCAGATACGCAGTATTTT
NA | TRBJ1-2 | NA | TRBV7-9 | CAGSLISGLANYGYTF | TGTGCCGGCAGCTTAATATCGGGGTTAGCTAACTATGGCTACACCTTC
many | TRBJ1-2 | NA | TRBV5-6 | CASSLDGAGTHGYTF | TGTGCCAGCAGCTTGGATGGGGCCGGGACCCATGGCTACACCTTC
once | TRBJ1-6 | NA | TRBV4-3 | CASSQEVVIYNSPIHF | TGCGCCAGCAGCCAAGAGGTTGTCATCTATAATTCACCCATCCACTTT
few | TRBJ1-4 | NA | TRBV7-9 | CASSLDSEGSNEKLFF | TGTGCCAGCAGCTTAGACTCTGAGGGAAGTAATGAAAAACTGTTTTTT
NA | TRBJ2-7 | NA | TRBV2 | CASRQTGPEQYF | TGTGCCAGCAGGCAAACAGGGCCCGAGCAGTACTTC
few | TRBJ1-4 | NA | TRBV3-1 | CASSQGSVDEKLFF | TGTGCCAGCAGCCAAGGATCTGTCGATGAAAAACTGTTTTTT
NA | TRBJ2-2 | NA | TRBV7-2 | CASQPEAGELFF | TGTGCCAGTCAACCTGAAGCCGGGGAGCTGTTTTTT
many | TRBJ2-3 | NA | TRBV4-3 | CASSQDEAGSFSSTDTQYF | TGCGCCAGCAGCCAAGATGAGGCAGGGAGCTTCTCTAGCACAGATACGCAGTATTTT
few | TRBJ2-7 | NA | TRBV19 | CASKRPSGSYEQYF | TGTGCCAGTAAACGGCCCAGTGGGTCCTACGAGCAGTACTTC
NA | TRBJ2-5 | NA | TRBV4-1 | CARSQGQSETQYF | TGCGCCAGAAGCCAAGGACAGAGTGAGACCCAGTACTTC
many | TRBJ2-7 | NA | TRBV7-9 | CASSLDRSYEQYF | TGCGCCAGCAGCTTGGACCGCTCCTACGAGCAGTACTTC
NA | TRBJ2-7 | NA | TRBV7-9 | CASSGSTGYEQYF | TGTGCCAGCAGCGGCAGTACGGGCTACGAGCAGTACTTC
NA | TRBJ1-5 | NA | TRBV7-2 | CASSLGEGAGNQPQHF | TGTGCCAGCAGCTTGGGGGAGGGTGCTGGCAATCAGCCCCAGCATTTT
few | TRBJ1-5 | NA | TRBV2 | CASRETNQPQHF | TGTGCCAGCAGGGAAACTAATCAGCCCCAGCATTTT
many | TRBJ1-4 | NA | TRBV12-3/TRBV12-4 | CASSRDAEKLFF | TGTGCCAGCAGCCGGGACGCAGAAAAACTGTTTTTT
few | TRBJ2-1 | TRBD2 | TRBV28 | CASSLTNSGSHNEQFF | TGTGCCAGCAGTTTAACTAATAGCGGGAGCCACAATGAGCAGTTCTTC
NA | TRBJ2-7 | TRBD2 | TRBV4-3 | CASSQTSAGEYEQYF | TGCGCCAGCAGCCAAACCTCTGCGGGAGAGTACGAGCAGTACTTC
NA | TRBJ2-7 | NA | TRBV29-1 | CSVEDRDGRYEQYF | TGCAGCGTTGAGGATAGGGACGGAAGGTACGAGCAATACTTC
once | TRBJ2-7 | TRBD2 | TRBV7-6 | CATSPTSGLYYEQYF | TGTGCCACCAGCCCGACTAGCGGGTTATACTACGAGCAGTACTTC
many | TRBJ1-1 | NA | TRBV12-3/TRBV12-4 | CATRGGAEAFF | TGTGCCACGCGGGGGGGAGCTGAAGCTTTCTTT
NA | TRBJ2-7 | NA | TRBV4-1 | CASSQDRVGTYEQYF | TGCGCCAGCAGCCAAGACAGGGTCGGGACCTACGAGCAGTACTTC
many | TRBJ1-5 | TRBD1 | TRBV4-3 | CASSQKHRDRFSSNQPQHF | TGCGCCAGCAGCCAAAAGCACCGGGACAGGTTTAGTAGCAATCAGCCCCAGCATTTT
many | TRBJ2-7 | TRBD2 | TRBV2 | CASSETSGSNYEQYF | TGTGCCAGCAGTGAGACTAGCGGGAGTAATTACGAGCAGTACTTC
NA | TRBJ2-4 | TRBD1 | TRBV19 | CASSVTRTGGKDIQYF | TGTGCCAGTAGTGTGACTCGGACAGGGGGCAAGGACATTCAGTACTTC
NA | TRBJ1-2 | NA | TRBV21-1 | CASSTGTGSDYGYTF | TGTGCCAGCAGCACCGGGACAGGGAGTGACTATGGCTACACCTTC
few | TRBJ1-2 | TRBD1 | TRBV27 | CASSSGDRGIYGYTF | TGTGCCAGCAGTTCGGGAGACAGGGGAATCTATGGCTACACCTTC
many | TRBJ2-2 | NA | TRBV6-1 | CASPSNTGELFF | TGTGCCAGCCCTTCGAACACCGGGGAGCTGTTTTTT
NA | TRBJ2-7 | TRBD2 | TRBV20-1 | CSARQERGASYEQYF | TGCAGTGCTAGACAGGAGCGGGGGGCTTCCTACGAGCAGTACTTC